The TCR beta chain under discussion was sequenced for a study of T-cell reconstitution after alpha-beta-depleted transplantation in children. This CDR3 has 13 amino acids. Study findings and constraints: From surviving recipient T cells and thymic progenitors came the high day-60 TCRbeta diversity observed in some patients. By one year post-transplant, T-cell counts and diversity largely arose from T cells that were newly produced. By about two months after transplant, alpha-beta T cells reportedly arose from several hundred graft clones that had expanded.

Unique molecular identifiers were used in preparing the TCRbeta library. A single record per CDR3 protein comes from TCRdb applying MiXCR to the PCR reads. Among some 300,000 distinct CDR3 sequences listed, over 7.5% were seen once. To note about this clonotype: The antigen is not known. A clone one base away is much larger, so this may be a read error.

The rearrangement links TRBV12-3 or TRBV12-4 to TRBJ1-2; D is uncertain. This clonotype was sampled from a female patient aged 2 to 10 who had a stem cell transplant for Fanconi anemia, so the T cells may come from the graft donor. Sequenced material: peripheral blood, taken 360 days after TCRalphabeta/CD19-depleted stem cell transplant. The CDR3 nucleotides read TGTGCCAGCAGTTTCGGCAGTAACTTTGGCTACACCTTC. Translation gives CASSFGSNFGYTF.